Listed here are 12 T cell receptor beta chains from one sample, sequenced in a study of T cells in Graves' hyperthyroidism and ophthalmopathy. What was amplified from RNA transcripts were TCR beta CDR3 regions. TCR CDR3 regions were first amplified by RT-PCR with HTBI primers. From the multiplex PCR reads, TCRdb called clonotypes with MiXCR, one entry per CDR3 protein. The data show 150,000 to 200,000 distinct CDR3 sequences, about 15% seen once. The sample consisted of blood. These receptors were obtained from a woman aged 50 to 60 with Graves' hyperthyroidism.

Ten or more counts support this clonotype. In DNA, the CDR3 is TGCGCCAGCAGCTTGGGTAGCGGGGACGATGCCTACGAGCAGTACTTC. It codes for CASSLGSGDDAYEQYF. The rearrangement uses TRBV5-1 and TRBJ2-7; 8 nucleotides agree with TRBD2. The CDR3 consists of 16 residues. CDR1 and CDR2 from the germline V gene are SGHRS and YFSETQ. Trimming cost V 0 bases and J 2 bases; bases outside gene matches: 7.

The sample holds many counts of this clonotype. The CDR3 is CASSAEGSFSTDTQYF. CDR3 nucleotides: TGTGCCAGCAGCGCTGAGGGCAGTTTTAGCACAGATACGCAGTATTTT. The chain couples TRBV7-9 to TRBJ2-3, with a tentative D call TRBD2 (5 bases). This CDR3 has 16 amino acids. The germline CDR1 and CDR2 sequences are SEHNR and FQNEAQ (reference sequence). V dropped 5 bases and J dropped 0 bases, with 15 bases sitting between them.

This clonotype was detected a few times. The genes are TRBV6-7 and TRBJ1-1; TRBD1 matches 9 bases. TRBV6-7 is an open reading frame whose function is uncertain. V trimming: 7 bases; J trimming: 5 bases; junction bases outside the gene matches: 11. The CDR3 is made up of 15 amino acids. The CDR3 sequence is CASTERQGVFTEAFF. The CDR3 DNA sequence: TGTGCCAGCACCGAAAGACAGGGGGTTTTTACTGAAGCTTTCTTT.

V usage is TRBV5-1 and J usage is TRBJ2-5; 9 nucleotides line up with TRBD1. Germline loops: CDR1 SGHRS, CDR2 YFSETQ. This CDR3 is 15 amino acids long. The junction had 6 bases not matched to a gene; V was cut back by 3 bases and J by 3 bases. The CDR3 sequence is CASSSYRGREETQYF. CDR3 bases: TGCGCCAGCAGCTCGTACAGGGGGCGCGAAGAGACCCAGTACTTC.

This rearrangement joins TRBV7-2 to TRBJ1-1; tentative D call: TRBD1 (5 bases). The CDR3 loop spans 15 amino acids. Germline loops: CDR1 SGHTA, CDR2 FQGNSA. The V gene lost 0 bases and the J gene lost 4 bases, with 12 bases spanning the gap. The CDR3 DNA sequence: TGTGCCAGCAGCTTAGCGCTTGCGGGGACCACTGAAGCTTTCTTT. It codes for CASSLALAGTTEAFF.

This clonotype came up a few times. The chain is built from TRBV19 and TRBJ2-7; 9 nucleotides line up with TRBD2. Germline CDR1 and CDR2: LNHDA and SQIVND (reference sequence). The CDR3 is 13 amino acids. The V segment lost 6 bases and the J segment 1 base; nucleotides outside the gene matches: 1. The CDR3 DNA reads TGTGCCAGTAGGGCGGGGGGGTCCTACGAGCAGTACTTC. The encoded protein is CASRAGGSYEQYF.

This clonotype has a count of ten or more. This rearrangement joins TRBV7-2 to TRBJ1-2; perhaps TRBD1 as D (6 bases). Trimming shortened V by 5 bases and J by 7 bases, and 14 bases separated the two germline ends. Germline CDR1 is SGHTA and CDR2 is FQGNSA. The CDR3 runs to 13 residues. CDR3 DNA sequence: TGTGCCAGCAGCCTACAGGGACGGAGTGGCTACACCTTC. This translates into CASSLQGRSGYTF.

This clonotype was observed a handful of times. This chain links TRBV4-1 with TRBJ2-2, with 8 positions matching TRBD2. The germline CDR1 and CDR2 sequences are MGHRA and YSYEKL. With 3 bases clipped from V and 7 bases from J, the junction kept 13 bases outside the gene matches. The CDR3 extends over 17 amino acids. The CDR3 here is CASSQHAWRGVVGELFF. In DNA form, the CDR3 reads TGCGCCAGCAGCCAGCACGCGTGGCGGGGGGTCGTCGGGGAGCTGTTTTTT.

The chain couples TRBV7-2 to TRBJ2-3, with TRBD2 identical over 10 bases. This CDR3 is 15 amino acids long. V gave up 6 bases and J gave up 0 bases; unmatched junction bases: 3. Per germline, CDR1 SGHTA and CDR2 FQGNSA. The CDR3 is CASRGTSASTDTQYF. The CDR3 DNA sequence: TGTGCCAGCAGGGGGACTAGCGCCAGCACAGATACGCAGTATTTT.

The chain is built from TRBV15 and TRBJ1-2; possible D gene TRBD1, 5 bases. This CDR3 contains 14 residues. The ends were cut back, 5 bases at V and 7 bases at J, with 17 bases in the middle. In germline, CDR1 is LNHNV, CDR2 YYDKDF (reference sequence). The DNA of the CDR3 is TGTGCCACCAGCCTCCGTGGGGGTTCGAGTGGCTACACCTTC. Translating gives CATSLRGGSSGYTF.

The rearrangement links TRBV19 to TRBJ2-2; D might be TRBD1 (6 bases). Germline CDR1 is LNHDA and CDR2 is SQIVND (reference sequence). V was shortened by 5 bases and J by 2 bases, with 9 bases between the two germline ends. CDR3 length equals 14 residues. DNA for the CDR3: TGTGCCAGTAGTTACAGGGATAACACCGGGGAGCTGTTTTTT. This codes for CASSYRDNTGELFF.

This clonotype appeared many times. V gene TRBV20-1 combines with J gene TRBJ2-7, with TRBD1 matching 7 bases. The CDR3 spans 13 residues. Germline CDR1 and CDR2: DFQATT and SNEGSKA (reference sequence). V lost 7 bases and J lost 2; bases outside the gene matches: 8. CDR3 loop: CSGAGQGAYEQYF. DNA of the CDR3: TGCAGTGGTGCCGGGCAGGGGGCCTACGAGCAGTACTTC.